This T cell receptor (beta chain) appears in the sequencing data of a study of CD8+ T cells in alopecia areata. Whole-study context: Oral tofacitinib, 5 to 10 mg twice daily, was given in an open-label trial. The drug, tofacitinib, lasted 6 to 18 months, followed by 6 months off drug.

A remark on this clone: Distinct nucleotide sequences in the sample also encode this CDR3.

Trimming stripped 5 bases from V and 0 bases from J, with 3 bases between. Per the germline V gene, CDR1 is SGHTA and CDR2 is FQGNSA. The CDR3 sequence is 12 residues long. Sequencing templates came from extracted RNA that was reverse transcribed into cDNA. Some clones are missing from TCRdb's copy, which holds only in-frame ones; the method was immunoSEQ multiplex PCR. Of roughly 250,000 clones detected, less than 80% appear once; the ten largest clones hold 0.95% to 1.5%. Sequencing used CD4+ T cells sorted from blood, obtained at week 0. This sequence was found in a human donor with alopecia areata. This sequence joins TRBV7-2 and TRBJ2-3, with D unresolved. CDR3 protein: CASSPSTDTQYF. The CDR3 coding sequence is TGTGCCAGCAGCCCTAGCACAGATACGCAGTATTTT.